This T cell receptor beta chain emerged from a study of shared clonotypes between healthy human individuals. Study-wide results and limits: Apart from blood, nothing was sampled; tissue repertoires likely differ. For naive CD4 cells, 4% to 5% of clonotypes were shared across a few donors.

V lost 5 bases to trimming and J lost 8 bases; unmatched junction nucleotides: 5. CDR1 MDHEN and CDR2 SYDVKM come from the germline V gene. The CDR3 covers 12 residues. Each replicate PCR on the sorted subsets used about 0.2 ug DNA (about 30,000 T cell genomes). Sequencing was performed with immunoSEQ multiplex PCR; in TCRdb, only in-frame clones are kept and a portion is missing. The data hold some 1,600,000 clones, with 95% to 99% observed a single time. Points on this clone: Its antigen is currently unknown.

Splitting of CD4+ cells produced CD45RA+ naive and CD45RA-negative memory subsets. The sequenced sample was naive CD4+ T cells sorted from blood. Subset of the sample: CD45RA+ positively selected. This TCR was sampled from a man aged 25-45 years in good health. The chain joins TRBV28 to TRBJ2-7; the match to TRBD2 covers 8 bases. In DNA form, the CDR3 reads TGTGCCAGCAGTCCCCGGGGGGGGAAGCAGTACTTC. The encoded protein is CASSPRGGKQYF.